This is a list of T cell receptor beta chains from one sample in a study of control samples from healthy donors and cancer patients. Measured with immunoSEQ multiplex PCR; TCRdb has only the in-frame clones, and not every one. This table holds roughly 370,000 clones, more than 80% found once. Source material: PBMCs. The receptors derive from a man aged 35 to 55 with head and neck cancer. The CDR3 runs from the conserved cysteine through the conserved F or W. A D gene is named only where the DNA matches it firmly.

v_call | d_call | cdr3_aa
TRBV5-1 | TRBD1 | CASSLTGGNQPQHF
TRBV7-2 | . | CASSSTSQGNSPLHF
TRBV11-2 | . | CASSFPGYEQYF
TRBV28 | . | CASSPISFGELFF
TRBV11-3 | TRBD1 | CASSEGTGKVAFF
TRBV18 | . | CASSPDSRDSYEQYF
TRBV7-2 | TRBD2 | CASSRQRGLNTGELFF
TRBV30 | TRBD1 | CAWSVPPRQGDTEAFF
TRBV2 | TRBD2 | CASELAGGLWDRRETQYF
TRBV4-1 | TRBD2 | CASSQDGTSGSSYNEQFF
TRBV19 | . | CASRNQGWTGNTIYF
TRBV7-9 | . | CASSLGTHSPLHF
TRBV9 | . | CASSVSSSLAGTDTQYF
TRBV9 | . | CASSVGAGDSNQPQHF
TRBV29-1 | . | CSVERGSTDTQYF
TRBV6-6 | . | CASSLTGGDSGANVLTF
TRBV10-3 | . | CAISGPKEGSMTEAFF
TRBV19 | . | CASGDVSGNTIYF
TRBV19 | TRBD1 | CASVPGTGKGYTF
TRBV18 | TRBD1 | CASSPADRESRQYF
TRBV2 | TRBD2 | CASGLAGYNEQFF
TRBV7-9 | . | CASSLRTERAYEQYF
TRBV7-9 | TRBD2 | CASSLGLAGSGGEQFF
TRBV10-3 | . | CAIGDGGAYQPQHF